These 30 T cell receptor beta chains originate from one sample sequenced in a study of T cell responses to AZD1222 COVID-19 vaccine. Assay: immunoSEQ multiplex PCR; the TCRdb copy retains only in-frame clones and omits some. The sample comprises tens of thousands of clones, roughly 88% of which are singletons, and around 21% rests with the top ten. Sequenced here: peripheral blood, sampled on day 0 of AZD1222 vaccination. Receptors were obtained from an adult in good health.

This chain joins TRBV19 and TRBJ1-2; a possible D gene is TRBD1 (5 bases). Looked up from germline, CDR1 is LNHDA and CDR2 is SQIVND (reference sequence). The CDR3 contains 15 residues. With 1 base removed from V and 8 bases from J, the gap between germline ends came to 17 bases. The CDR3 loop reads CASSIGPRVGGGYTF. CDR3 DNA sequence: TGTGCCAGTAGTATAGGGCCCAGGGTCGGCGGGGGCTACACCTTC.

This clone was observed a single time. This chain connects TRBV7-8 to TRBJ2-1; D might be TRBD1 or TRBD2, each matching 5 bases. This CDR3 comprises 16 residues. The germline gives CDR1 SGHVS, CDR2 FQNEAQ. V was shortened by 0 bases and J by 8 bases, with 17 bases between the two germline ends. For the CDR3, the DNA is TGTGCCAGCAGCTTAGCGGTATCCGGGATGGGGGATGAGCAGTTCTTC. It encodes CASSLAVSGMGDEQFF.

This rearrangement joins TRBV5-5 to TRBJ2-1; D is undetermined. The CDR3 length is 15 residues. Germline V gene data show CDR1 as SGHKS and CDR2 as YYEKEE (reference sequence). Trimming pared 0 bases from V and 1 base from J, leaving 8 bases between. The CDR3 sequence is CASSLEGSSYNEQFF. CDR3 in DNA: TGTGCCAGCAGCTTGGAAGGATCTTCCTACAATGAGCAGTTCTTC.

The chain employs TRBV28 and TRBJ2-4, with a possible D match to TRBD2 (6 bases). The germline V and J ends were trimmed by 5 bases and 1 base, with 18 bases remaining between them. The CDR3 sequence is 17 residues long. The germline gives CDR1 MDHEN, CDR2 SYDVKM. DNA of the CDR3: TGTGCCAGCAGTCCATATCCCGGGACTTCGGCCAAAAACATTCAGTACTTC. Protein product: CASSPYPGTSAKNIQYF.

The V call is TRBV6-4, the J call TRBJ2-1, with 11 bases aligning to TRBD1. The junction had 4 bases not matched to a gene; V was cut back by 7 bases and J by 8 bases. Germline CDR1 is MRHNA and CDR2 is SNTAGT. There are 13 residues in the CDR3. CDR3 coding DNA: TGTGCCAGCACTCGGGACAGGGGGGATGAGCAGTTCTTC. As protein: CASTRDRGDEQFF.

The gene calls are TRBV28 and TRBJ1-5, with 10 bases lining up with TRBD1. In germline, CDR1 is MDHEN, CDR2 SYDVKM. The CDR3 length is 19 residues. J gave up 1 base and V 2 bases, and 11 bases lay outside the gene matches. This CDR3 is CASSLPDRGLVSSNQPQHF. DNA of the CDR3: TGTGCCAGCAGTTTACCAGACAGGGGGCTCGTTTCCAGCAATCAGCCCCAGCATTTT.

The V call is TRBV28, the J call TRBJ2-1; weak D call: TRBD2 (5 bases). Germline CDR1 MDHEN, CDR2 SYDVKM. V was clipped by 5 bases and J by 4 bases, with 18 bases between them. The CDR3 spans 16 residues. The CDR3 DNA reads TGTGCCAGCAGTCCCGAGCGGCTAGCCGGGTACAATGAGCAGTTCTTC. Translation gives CASSPERLAGYNEQFF. The whole variable domain, filled in from reference TRBV28 and TRBJ2-1, reads DVKVTQSSRYLVKRTGEKVFLECVQDMDHENMFWYRQDPGLGLRLIYFSYDVKMKEKGDIPEGYSVSREKKERFSLILESASTNQTSMYLCASSPERLAGYNEQFFGPGTRLTVL.

The rearrangement uses TRBV2 and TRBJ2-7; 13 positions match TRBD2. The junction had 2 bases not matched to a gene; V was cut back by 9 bases and J by 0 bases. The CDR3 is 14 residues long. Germline assignment: CDR1 SNHLY and CDR2 FYNNEI. DNA of the CDR3: TGTGCCAGTCGGACTAGCGGGGGCTCCTACGAGCAGTACTTC. It translates to CASRTSGGSYEQYF. The complete variable domain, with remaining parts taken from reference TRBV2 and TRBJ2-7, reads EPEVTQTPSHQVTQMGQEVILRCVPISNHLYFYWYRQILGQKVEFLVSFYNNEISEKSEIFDDQFSVERPDGSNFTLKIRSTKLEDSAMYFCASRTSGGSYEQYFGPGTRLTVT.

The rearrangement links TRBV11-3 to TRBJ2-6; 9 bases are shared with TRBD1. Per germline, CDR1 SGHNT and CDR2 YENEEA. The CDR3 totals 20 residues. Trimming cost V 7 bases and J 1 base; bases outside gene matches: 17. CDR3 nucleotide sequence: TGTGCCAGCAACGTAGACCCCGGGACAGGGTACATATCTGGGGCCAACGTCCTGACTTTC. Protein: CASNVDPGTGYISGANVLTF.

The V gene is TRBV9, the J gene TRBJ2-1, with 7 nucleotides matching TRBD2. The junction had 1 base not matched to a gene; V was cut back by 2 bases and J by 2 bases. CDR1 and CDR2 (germline): SGDLS, YYNGEE. This CDR3 has 14 amino acids. CDR3 in amino acids: CASSVSGTYNEQFF. As DNA, the CDR3 is TGTGCCAGCAGCGTCAGCGGGACCTACAATGAGCAGTTCTTC.

The V gene is TRBV7-2, the J gene TRBJ1-2, with D perhaps TRBD1 (6 bases). The germline V and J ends were trimmed by 1 base and 6 bases, with 9 bases remaining between them. CDR3 size: 13 residues. The germline V gene encodes CDR1 SGHTA and CDR2 FQGNSA. The CDR3 region has the DNA TGTGCCAGCAGCTTAGGGGGGGCGGATGGCTACACCTTC. Residues: CASSLGGADGYTF.

V gene TRBV7-9 combines with J gene TRBJ2-7; a possible D gene is TRBD1 (5 bases). This CDR3 contains 16 residues. With 5 bases removed from V and 3 bases from J, the gap between germline ends came to 20 bases. Germline V gives CDR1 SEHNR, CDR2 FQNEAQ (reference sequence). CDR3 loop: CASSRGRGDGYYEQYF. Written as DNA, the CDR3 is TGTGCCAGCAGCCGAGGAAGGGGCGACGGGTACTACGAGCAGTACTTC.

This clone was observed a single time. This chain joins TRBV6-5 and TRBJ1-5; TRBD1 agrees at 10 bases. V gave up 6 bases and J gave up 4 bases; unmatched junction bases: 0. Germline V CDR1 and CDR2: MNHEY, SVGAGI. This CDR3 is built from 13 residues. CDR3 amino acids: CASRGQGNQPQHF. In nucleotides, the CDR3 is TGTGCCAGCAGGGGACAGGGGAATCAGCCCCAGCATTTT.

The rearrangement links TRBV10-3 to TRBJ2-1, with a tentative D call TRBD2 (5 bases). Trimming pared 4 bases from V and 5 bases from J, leaving 15 bases between. The CDR3 runs to 15 residues. CDR1 and CDR2 (germline): ENHRY, SYGVKD. Here the CDR3 reads CAISVTSSPNNEQFF. The CDR3 bases are TGTGCCATCAGTGTTACTAGTTCTCCCAACAATGAGCAGTTCTTC.

This chain links TRBV11-2 with TRBJ2-7, with D possibly matching TRBD2 (6 bases). This CDR3 is 16 amino acids long. Germline V CDR1 and CDR2: SGHAT, FQNNGV. Trimming cost V 1 base and J 2 bases, with 15 bases left between them. CDR3 coding DNA: TGTGCCAGCAGCTTAGCACGGAGGGAAATTACCTACGAGCAGTACTTC. Residues: CASSLARREITYEQYF.

The chain has TRBV18 and TRBJ1-1; no clear D gene. The CDR3 runs 14 residues. V dropped 4 bases and J dropped 1 base, with 10 bases sitting between them. Per germline, CDR1 KGHSH and CDR2 LQKENI. The CDR3: CASSQGMGNTEAFF. The CDR3 DNA follows: TGTGCCAGCTCACAAGGGATGGGGAACACTGAAGCTTTCTTT.

The chain carries TRBV5-1 and TRBJ1-2, with D unclear. The CDR3 contains 13 residues. V was cut by 0 bases and J by 5 bases, with 8 bases left in between. In germline, CDR1 is SGHRS, CDR2 YFSETQ. The CDR3 is CASSLALKYGYTF. CDR3 DNA: TGCGCCAGCAGCTTGGCCCTAAAATATGGCTACACCTTC. The whole variable domain, filled in from reference TRBV5-1 and TRBJ1-2, reads KAGVTQTPRYLIKTRGQQVTLSCSPISGHRSVSWYQQTPGQGLQFLFEYFSETQRNKGNFPGRFSGRQFSNSRSEMNVSTLELGDSALYLCASSLALKYGYTFGSGTRLTVV.

This chain links TRBV18 with TRBJ2-7; 7 nucleotides agree with TRBD1. The CDR3 runs 14 residues. J lost 3 bases, V lost 6 bases, and 8 bases had no gene match. Germline V lookup: CDR1 KGHSH, CDR2 LQKENI. The CDR3 DNA reads TGTGCCAGCTCCTCAGGGGCAGGGGGCTACGAGCAGTACTTC. Translation gives CASSSGAGGYEQYF.

V gene TRBV19 combines with J gene TRBJ1-4; 12 positions agree with TRBD1. CDR3 length: 15 amino acids. Germline CDR1 and CDR2: LNHDA and SQIVND (reference sequence). Trimming removed 7 bases from V and 8 bases from J; junction bases left unmatched: 8. The CDR3 DNA follows: TGTGCCAGTACTTCCGGGACAGGGGGCCAAGAAAAACTGTTTTTT. It is translated as CASTSGTGGQEKLFF.

V gene TRBV28 combines with J gene TRBJ2-7; TRBD2 is a possible D gene (6 bases). The CDR3 length is 14 residues. Between the trimmed V and J ends, which lost 3 bases and 2 bases, there was a span of 11 bases. Per germline, CDR1 MDHEN and CDR2 SYDVKM. The CDR3 bases are TGTGCCAGCAGTTTCTTTGGGGGGACCTACGAGCAGTACTTC. It codes for CASSFFGGTYEQYF.

V gene TRBV7-3 combines with J gene TRBJ2-1, with 8 bases that match TRBD2. The ends lost 1 base at V and 9 bases at J; junction bases unmatched: 5. Germline V CDR1 and CDR2: SGHTA, FQGTGA. The CDR3 is 14 residues long. CDR3 sequence reads: CASSLNGRASEQFF. Here the CDR3 DNA reads TGTGCCAGCAGCTTAAACGGGAGGGCCAGTGAGCAGTTCTTC.

The chain joins TRBV27 to TRBJ2-7, with D possibly TRBD2 on 6 matching bases. This CDR3 has 15 amino acids. Deletions cut 3 bases from V and 0 bases from J, with 12 bases between. Germline CDR1 reads MNHEY; CDR2 reads SMNVEV (reference sequence). CDR3 bases: TGTGCCAGCAGTTTTGTAGGAGGGAGCTCCTACGAGCAGTACTTC. Translated: CASSFVGGSSYEQYF.

V usage is TRBV29-1 and J usage is TRBJ2-3, with D perhaps being TRBD1 or TRBD2 (6 bases each). Germline values: CDR1 SQVTM, CDR2 ANQGSEA. The V end lost 7 bases, the J end lost 8 bases, and 16 bases lay between the germline ends. The CDR3 sequence is 12 residues long. The CDR3 DNA sequence: TGCAGCGCTTGGGACGGGGGCCCTACGCAGTATTTT. Amino acids: CSAWDGGPTQYF.

The chain couples TRBV4-2 to TRBJ1-1; TRBD1 matches at 8 bases. J was trimmed by 10 bases and V by 0 bases; bases with no gene match: 10. CDR1 LGHNA and CDR2 YNFKEQ come from the germline V gene. The CDR3 covers 15 residues. The CDR3 sequence is CASSQDTDRAFGAFF. The CDR3 region has the DNA TGTGCCAGCAGCCAAGATACGGACAGGGCTTTTGGAGCTTTCTTT.

The chain links TRBV24-1 to TRBJ1-5, with 8 bases identical to TRBD1. The length of the CDR3 is 14 residues. V was pared by 3 bases and J by 9 bases, with 6 bases of the junction left unmatched. Germline CDR1 reads KGHDR; CDR2 reads SFDVKD. CDR3 DNA sequence: TGTGCCACCAGTGATGGACAGGGAATGAGGCCCCAGCATTTT. Translating it yields CATSDGQGMRPQHF.

The chain is built from TRBV18 and TRBJ2-5; 13 nucleotides line up with TRBD2. V shed 0 bases and J 5 bases; nucleotides not matched to a gene: 0. The CDR3 totals 15 residues. Per germline, CDR1 KGHSH and CDR2 LQKENI. The CDR3 loop is CASSPPGLAGETQYF. DNA of the CDR3: TGTGCCAGCTCACCACCGGGACTAGCGGGGGAGACCCAGTACTTC.

This clone was seen a handful of times. The chain uses TRBV2 and TRBJ1-4; 10 bases line up with TRBD1. Germline trimming cut 3 bases from V and 5 bases from J; bases unmatched to any gene: 0. CDR1 is SNHLY and CDR2 is FYNNEI in the germline V gene. CDR3 size: 14 residues. In DNA form, the CDR3 reads TGTGCCAGCAGTGAGGACAGGGGGAATGAAAAACTGTTTTTT. Encoded protein: CASSEDRGNEKLFF.

The CDR3 here is CASSEVGKGNQPQHF. The CDR3 DNA sequence: TGTGCCAGCAGTGAGGTGGGGAAGGGGAATCAGCCCCAGCATTTT. This rearrangement joins TRBV2 to TRBJ1-5, with D possibly being TRBD1 (5 bases). CDR3 length equals 15 residues. Germline-derived CDR1 and CDR2 are SNHLY and FYNNEI. V gave up 3 bases and J gave up 4 bases, with 13 bases separating them.

The CDR3 protein is CASSQGNYYEQYF. The CDR3 DNA sequence: TGTGCCAGCAGCCAGGGAAACTACTACGAGCAGTACTTC. The chain is built from TRBV7-2 and TRBJ2-7, with D perhaps matching TRBD1 (5 bases). This CDR3 spans 13 amino acids. The ends were cut back, 5 bases at V and 3 bases at J, with 11 bases in the middle. Per germline, CDR1 SGHTA and CDR2 FQGNSA.

V and J are TRBV5-1 and TRBJ2-5; 7 bases are a match to TRBD2. This CDR3 contains 13 residues. Germline trimming cut 4 bases from V and 6 bases from J; bases unmatched to any gene: 6. Germline V gene data show CDR1 as SGHRS and CDR2 as YFSETQ. CDR3 residues: CASSTGGSQTQYF. For the CDR3, the DNA is TGCGCCAGCAGCACAGGCGGGAGTCAGACCCAGTACTTC.